Listed below are T cell receptor beta chains from one sample, sequenced in a study of somatic mutations in cytotoxic T cells in rheumatoid arthritis. Profiled with immunoSEQ multiplex PCR; TCRdb holds only in-frame clones, not every one. The sample lists fewer than 4,000 clones, around four fifths seen once, with roughly 23% in the top ten. Sequencing was done on a sample of CD8+ T cells sorted from blood. These receptors came from an adult with rheumatoid arthritis. CDR3s include the opening cysteine and the closing phenylalanine or tryptophan. D genes are given only for firm matches. Rows may omit the clone size; those that give it use once, few, many or a size class.

clone size | J gene | V gene | D gene | CDR3 protein | CDR3 DNA
few | TRBJ1-5 | TRBV6-1 | - | CASSEGETQPQHF | TGTGCCAGCAGTGAAGGGGAAACTCAGCCCCAGCATTTT
- | TRBJ1-2 | TRBV28 | TRBD1 | CASSISGTGGHGYTF | TGTGCCAGCAGTATCTCCGGGACAGGGGGTCATGGCTACACCTTC
- | TRBJ2-1 | TRBV5-4 | - | CASSSVQVGYNEQFF | TGTGCCAGCAGCTCCGTACAGGTTGGGTACAATGAGCAGTTCTTC
- | TRBJ2-7 | TRBV7-9 | - | CASSLRGANYEQYF | TGTGCCAGCAGCTTAAGAGGGGCTAACTACGAGCAGTACTTC
once | TRBJ2-5 | TRBV7-6 | TRBD2 | CASSLAELAGGPFQETQYF | TGTGCCAGCAGCTTAGCGGAACTAGCGGGAGGGCCTTTCCAAGAGACCCAGTACTTC
- | TRBJ2-3 | TRBV6-5 | - | CASSLGLTDTQYF | TGTGCCAGCAGCCTTGGACTCACAGATACGCAGTATTTT
- | TRBJ2-1 | TRBV25-1 | - | CASCAGGTGYNEQFF | TGTGCCAGCTGTGCCGGCGGGACTGGCTACAATGAGCAGTTCTTC
few | TRBJ1-2 | TRBV20-1 | - | CSAPESYGYTF | TGCAGTGCCCCAGAAAGCTATGGCTACACCTTC
once | TRBJ2-5 | TRBV7-9 | - | CASSLALTETQYF | TGTGCCAGCAGCTTAGCACTCACAGAGACCCAGTACTTC
- | TRBJ1-1 | TRBV6-5 | TRBD1 | CASSYSTGGRTEAFF | TGTGCCAGCAGTTACTCGACAGGGGGGCGCACTGAAGCTTTCTTT
- | TRBJ1-2 | TRBV5-1 | - | CASSVTGRRGYTF | TGCGCCAGCAGCGTCACAGGGAGACGTGGCTACACCTTC
- | TRBJ2-3 | TRBV7-3 | - | CASSQGASAKDTQYF | TGTGCCAGCAGCCAAGGAGCTAGCGCCAAAGATACGCAGTATTTT
- | TRBJ1-2 | TRBV6-5 | - | CASSYRVGVLYGYTF | TGTGCCAGCAGTTACCGCGTGGGCGTTCTTTATGGCTACACCTTC
- | TRBJ1-1 | TRBV19 | - | CASSSTLHLLNTEAFF | TGTGCCAGTAGTTCAACCCTACACCTCCTGAACACTGAAGCTTTCTTT
- | TRBJ2-5 | TRBV5-6 | - | CASSPGGETQYF | TGTGCCAGCAGCCCCGGTGGGGAGACCCAGTACTTC
- | TRBJ2-7 | TRBV28 | - | CASSFSLSGIYEQYF | TGTGCCAGCAGTTTCAGCCTGTCGGGTATCTACGAGCAGTACTTC
- | TRBJ2-7 | TRBV6-6 | TRBD2 | CASSFLTSRYEQYF | TGTGCCAGCAGTTTCCTGACTAGCCGCTACGAGCAGTACTTC
few | TRBJ2-1 | TRBV29-1 | - | CSVESSYNEQFF | TGCAGCGTCGAGAGCTCCTACAATGAGCAGTTCTTC
few | TRBJ1-2 | TRBV5-6 | - | CASSSDVSGLYGYTF | TGTGCCAGCAGCTCCGACGTATCCGGTCTCTATGGCTACACCTTC
- | TRBJ1-4 | TRBV6-1 | - | CASRKTEQSNEKLFF | TGTGCCAGCAGGAAGACGGAGCAATCGAATGAAAAACTGTTTTTT
- | TRBJ2-7 | TRBV14 | TRBD1 | CASSQRDRGAYEQYF | TGTGCCAGCAGCCAGCGGGACAGGGGGGCCTACGAGCAGTACTTC
few | TRBJ2-7 | TRBV6-1 | TRBD1 | CASSEAITGGYEQYF | TGTGCCAGCAGTGAAGCGATTACAGGGGGCTACGAGCAGTACTTC
- | TRBJ2-7 | TRBV4-1 | TRBD2 | CASSLEGLAGSSYEQYF | TGCGCCAGCAGCCTCGAGGGACTAGCGGGGAGCTCCTACGAGCAGTACTTC
- | TRBJ1-5 | TRBV13 | - | CASSAKGTGGNQPQHF | TGTGCCAGCAGCGCCAAGGGGACTGGGGGCAATCAGCCCCAGCATTTT
- | TRBJ2-2 | TRBV2 | TRBD2 | CATSGLASNTGELFF | TGTGCCACCTCAGGACTAGCCTCGAACACCGGGGAGCTGTTTTTT
- | TRBJ2-3 | TRBV7-3 | - | CASSLRGLGLDTQYF | TGTGCCAGCAGCTTACGGGGGCTGGGCCTGGATACGCAGTATTTT
- | TRBJ2-3 | TRBV13 | - | CASSLESGTQYF | TGTGCCAGCAGCTTAGAAAGTGGTACGCAGTATTTT
few | TRBJ2-5 | TRBV5-3 | - | CARSLMSETQYF | TGTGCCAGAAGCTTGATGTCTGAGACCCAGTACTTC
- | TRBJ2-2 | TRBV29-1 | - | CSVEGPTNTGELFF | TGCAGCGTTGAAGGCCCCACGAACACCGGGGAGCTGTTTTTT